Presented here are 16 T cell receptor beta chains from one specimen sequenced in a study of blood T cell repertoires in COVID-19. Profiling relied on immunoSEQ multiplex PCR, and the TCRdb table lists in-frame clones only, not all of them. Here the sample spans about 80,000 clones, over 70% being singletons. The specimen sequenced was peripheral blood. These receptors all come from an older man with acute or convalescent COVID-19.

The chain carries TRBV5-1 and TRBJ2-3; 9 bases are shared with TRBD2. J was trimmed by 1 base and V by 4 bases; bases with no gene match: 10. The CDR3 extends over 17 amino acids. Germline lookup yields CDR1 SGHRS and CDR2 YFSETQ. The CDR3 spells CASSLGLAFGGTDTQYF. The CDR3 DNA sequence: TGCGCCAGCAGCCTGGGACTAGCATTCGGGGGCACAGATACGCAGTATTTT. The full variable domain, completed using reference TRBV5-1 and TRBJ2-3, is KAGVTQTPRYLIKTRGQQVTLSCSPISGHRSVSWYQQTPGQGLQFLFEYFSETQRNKGNFPGRFSGRQFSNSRSEMNVSTLELGDSALYLCASSLGLAFGGTDTQYFGPGTRLTVL.

This chain connects TRBV7-3 to TRBJ2-3, with TRBD1 matching over 9 bases. V shed 4 bases and J 6 bases; nucleotides not matched to a gene: 11. CDR3 length: 16 amino acids. CDR1 and CDR2 (germline): SGHTA, FQGTGA. CDR3 bases: TGTGCCAGCAGCTACACAGGGGGCGCGGCAAGGGATACGCAGTATTTT. Translated, it gives CASSYTGGAARDTQYF.

This clone was detected only a few times. This rearrangement joins TRBV18 to TRBJ1-4; D not resolved. V was shortened by 0 bases and J by 8 bases, with 19 bases between the two germline ends. CDR1 and CDR2 (germline): KGHSH, LQKENI. The length of the CDR3 is 17 residues. The CDR3 nucleotides are TGTGCCAGCTCACCACCGACTGGCAGTGCGACTTCGGAAAAACTGTTTTTT. This encodes CASSPPTGSATSEKLFF.

The chain joins TRBV18 to TRBJ2-5; no firm D call. The CDR3 is 13 residues long. The V end lost 6 bases, the J end lost 5 bases, and 13 bases lay between the germline ends. Germline CDR1 KGHSH, CDR2 LQKENI. CDR3 nucleotides: TGTGCCAGCTCCCGAGGCCCTGGGGAGACCCAGTACTTC. Its protein is CASSRGPGETQYF.

The genes are TRBV19 and TRBJ1-2; 8 bases are a match to TRBD1. The germline gives CDR1 LNHDA, CDR2 SQIVND (reference sequence). There are 15 residues in the CDR3. J gave up 5 bases and V 5 bases, and 10 bases lay outside the gene matches. This CDR3 is CASSPAGGAGYGYTF. In DNA form, the CDR3 reads TGTGCCAGTAGTCCTGCAGGGGGCGCTGGATATGGCTACACCTTC. Filled out from reference TRBV19 and TRBJ1-2, the complete variable domain reads DGGITQSPKYLFRKEGQNVTLSCEQNLNHDAMYWYRQDPGQGLRLIYYSQIVNDFQKGDIAEGYSVSREKKESFPLTVTSAQKNPTAFYLCASSPAGGAGYGYTFGSGTRLTVV.

The chain is built from TRBV5-1 and TRBJ2-2; TRBD1 matches at 7 bases. J gave up 4 bases and V 4 bases, and 13 bases lay outside the gene matches. The CDR3 contains 17 residues. Germline lookup yields CDR1 SGHRS and CDR2 YFSETQ. The CDR3 loop reads CASSLRGTDPITGELFF. In nucleotides, the CDR3 is TGCGCCAGCAGCCTAAGGGGGACAGACCCGATCACCGGGGAGCTGTTTTTT.

In its sample, this clone was seen once. The chain employs TRBV21-1 and TRBJ2-2; the table's D call of TRBD2 was not tested on the DNA. TRBV21-1 is assigned pseudogene status. There are 12 residues in the CDR3. The CDR3 DNA reads as TGTGCCAGCAGCCCTGTCACCGGGGAGCTGTTTTTT. It specifies CASSPVTGELFF.

The V call is TRBV24-1, the J call TRBJ1-2, with 8 bases lining up with TRBD1. CDR3 length: 15 amino acids. The V and J ends lost 5 bases and 4 bases, in that order; junction bases with no gene match: 8. The germline CDR1 and CDR2 sequences are KGHDR and SFDVKD. CDR3 nucleotides: TGTGCCACCAGTGGTGGGACAGGTGAAGGCTATGGCTACACCTTC. Translation gives CATSGGTGEGYGYTF.

The rearrangement links TRBV2 to TRBJ2-5, with TRBD2 matching 10 bases. The germline V gene has CDR1 SNHLY and CDR2 FYNNEI. With 8 bases clipped from V and 5 bases from J, the junction kept 11 bases outside the gene matches. The CDR3 length is 15 residues. The CDR3 DNA reads TGTGCCAGCGAGTCTAGCGGGGGCTTCTGGGAGACCCAGTACTTC. Protein: CASESSGGFWETQYF.

The chain couples TRBV12-3 or TRBV12-4 to TRBJ1-1; TRBD1 aligns across 7 bases. The junction had 5 bases not matched to a gene; V was cut back by 6 bases and J by 4 bases. CDR3 length: 13 residues. The chain's CDR3 is CASRSAGGTEAFF. The CDR3 DNA follows: TGTGCCAGCAGGTCGGCAGGGGGCACTGAAGCTTTCTTT.

This clone has only a few counts. V usage is TRBV5-1 and J usage is TRBJ2-5; TRBD2 aligns across 7 bases. V was clipped by 1 base and J by 1 base; unmatched bases: 1. The CDR3 sequence is 14 residues long. Germline V gene lookup returns CDR1 SGHRS and CDR2 YFSETQ. In DNA, the CDR3 is TGCGCCAGCAGCTTGTGGACTAGCCAAGAGACCCAGTACTTC. It translates to CASSLWTSQETQYF.

V gene TRBV19 combines with J gene TRBJ2-3; no firm D call. V lost 3 bases and J 4 bases, leaving 5 bases between the germline ends. This CDR3 spans 12 amino acids. Germline assignment: CDR1 LNHDA and CDR2 SQIVND (reference sequence). The CDR3 protein is CASSIVADTQYF. CDR3 nucleotide sequence: TGTGCCAGTAGTATCGTTGCAGATACGCAGTATTTT. Filled out from reference TRBV19 and TRBJ2-3, the complete variable domain reads DGGITQSPKYLFRKEGQNVTLSCEQNLNHDAMYWYRQDPGQGLRLIYYSQIVNDFQKGDIAEGYSVSREKKESFPLTVTSAQKNPTAFYLCASSIVADTQYFGPGTRLTVL.

CDR3 DNA: TGTGCCAGCGGCCGGGACAGTGGTGGCTACACCTTC. Protein sequence: CASGRDSGGYTF. The rearrangement links TRBV2 to TRBJ1-2, with TRBD1 matching 7 bases. V lost 8 bases to trimming and J lost 7 bases; unmatched junction nucleotides: 7. The CDR3 is 12 residues long. CDR1 and CDR2 (germline): SNHLY, FYNNEI.

This rearrangement joins TRBV7-3 to TRBJ2-7; TRBD2 might be the D (6 bases). The germline V and J ends were trimmed by 0 bases and 6 bases, with 24 bases remaining between them. The CDR3 totals 18 residues. Per the germline V gene, CDR1 is SGHTA and CDR2 is FQGTGA. The CDR3 loop reads CASSLTGPGGAVAVEQYF. The CDR3, as DNA: TGTGCCAGCAGCTTAACAGGACCCGGGGGAGCGGTCGCGGTCGAGCAGTACTTC.

This chain joins TRBV30 and TRBJ1-2; the D is unclear. The germline CDR1 and CDR2 sequences are GTSNPN and SVGIG (reference sequence). The CDR3 is 13 residues long. Trimming cost V 0 bases and J 4 bases, with 9 bases left between them. The CDR3: CAWSVNSFYGYTF. Here the CDR3 DNA reads TGTGCCTGGAGTGTAAACAGTTTCTATGGCTACACCTTC.

The gene calls are TRBV6-1 and TRBJ1-1; no clear D gene. V was trimmed by 0 bases and J by 0 bases, leaving 14 bases between them. This CDR3 contains 17 residues. The germline CDR1 and CDR2 sequences are MNHNS and SASEGT. The CDR3 bases are TGTGCCAGCAGTGAAGCCTCTTATCGGAGGGTGAACACTGAAGCTTTCTTT. It translates to CASSEASYRRVNTEAFF.